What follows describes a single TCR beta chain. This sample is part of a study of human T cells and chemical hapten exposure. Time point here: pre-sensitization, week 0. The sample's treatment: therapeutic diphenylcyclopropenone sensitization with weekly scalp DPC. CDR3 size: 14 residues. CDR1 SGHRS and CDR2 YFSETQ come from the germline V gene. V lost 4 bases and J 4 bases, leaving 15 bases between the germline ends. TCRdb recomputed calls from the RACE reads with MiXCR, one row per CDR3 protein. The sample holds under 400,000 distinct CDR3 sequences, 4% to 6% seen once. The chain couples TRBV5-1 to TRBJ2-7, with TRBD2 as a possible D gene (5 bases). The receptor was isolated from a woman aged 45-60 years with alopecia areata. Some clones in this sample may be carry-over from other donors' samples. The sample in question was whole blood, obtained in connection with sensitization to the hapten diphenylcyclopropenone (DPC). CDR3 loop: CASSASPGWYEQYF. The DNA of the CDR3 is TGCGCCAGCAGCGCTTCCCCGGGGTGGTACGAGCAGTACTTC.